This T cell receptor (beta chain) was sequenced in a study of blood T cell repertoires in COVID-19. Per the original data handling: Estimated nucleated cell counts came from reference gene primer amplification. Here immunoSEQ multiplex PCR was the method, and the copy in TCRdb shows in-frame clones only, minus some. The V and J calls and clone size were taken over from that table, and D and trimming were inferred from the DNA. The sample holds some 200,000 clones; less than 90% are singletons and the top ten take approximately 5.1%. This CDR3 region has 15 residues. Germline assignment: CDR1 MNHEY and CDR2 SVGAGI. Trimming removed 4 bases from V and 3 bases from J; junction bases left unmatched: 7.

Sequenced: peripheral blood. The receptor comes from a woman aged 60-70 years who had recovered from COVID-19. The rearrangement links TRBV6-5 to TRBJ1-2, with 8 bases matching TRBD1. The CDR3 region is CASSSRQGLHYGYTF. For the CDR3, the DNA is TGTGCCAGCAGTTCACGACAGGGGCTACACTATGGCTACACCTTC.